One and the same sample provided the 9 T cell receptor beta chains below, sequenced in a study of early T cells in non-severe SARS-CoV-2 infection. TCRdb called the 5' RACE reads again in MiXCR, with one record for every CDR3 protein. Seen here are tens of thousands of distinct CDR3 sequences, roughly 8.4% observed once, and the top ten hold roughly 3.5%. Sequencing input: whole blood. Receptor source: an adult who was a healthcare worker with PCR-confirmed SARS-CoV-2 infection or an uninfected control (not recorded which).

Ten or more counts support this clonotype. This chain joins TRBV2 and TRBJ2-7; tentatively, D is TRBD2 (6 bases). The CDR3 runs 13 residues. Between the trimmed V and J ends, which lost 6 bases and 7 bases, there was a span of 16 bases. Germline V gene lookup returns CDR1 SNHLY and CDR2 FYNNEI. The CDR3 here is CASRAGTPEEQYF. In DNA form, the CDR3 reads TGTGCCAGCAGAGCTGGGACTCCGGAGGAGCAGTACTTC.

This clonotype was observed at least ten times. The rearrangement uses TRBV6-5 and TRBJ2-7; no firm D call. Germline lookup yields CDR1 MNHEY and CDR2 SVGAGI. Trimming took 5 bases from V and 1 from J, leaving 12 bases between them. This CDR3 spans 14 amino acids. CDR3 DNA: TGTGCCAGCAGTAAACAGTTGGCATCCTACGAGCAGTACTTC. Amino acid sequence: CASSKQLASYEQYF.

The V and J genes are TRBV5-4 and TRBJ1-4; D possibly corresponds to TRBD1 (5 bases). Trimming removed 0 bases at V and 6 bases at J, with 12 bases between. The CDR3 totals 15 residues. CDR1 and CDR2 (germline): SGHNT, YYREEE (reference sequence). The CDR3 sequence is CASSLVGEEDEKLFF. The CDR3 bases are TGTGCCAGCAGCTTGGTAGGGGAAGAGGATGAAAAACTGTTTTTT.

This clonotype was seen only a few times. The chain employs TRBV20-1 and TRBJ2-5; D is perhaps TRBD1 (6 bases). The CDR3 is 15 amino acids. Per the germline V gene, CDR1 is DFQATT and CDR2 is SNEGSKA (reference sequence). With 5 bases removed from V and 7 bases from J, the gap between germline ends came to 23 bases. The CDR3 spells CSAGPLRGSEGTQYF. Written as DNA, the CDR3 is TGCAGTGCTGGCCCCTTAAGGGGGAGTGAGGGGACCCAGTACTTC.

This clonotype appeared many times. This sequence joins TRBV10-2 and TRBJ1-2; 10 bases align to TRBD1. V shed 8 bases, J shed 8 bases, and the junction held 8 bases outside the gene matches. There are 13 residues in the CDR3. Germline loops: CDR1 WSHSY, CDR2 SAAADI. The CDR3 protein is CASSGTGEVGYTF. The CDR3 DNA is TGCGCCAGCTCCGGGACAGGGGAAGTGGGCTACACCTTC.

This clonotype was found a few times. The chain has TRBV19 and TRBJ1-2, with D unclear. V shed 7 bases and J shed 4 bases, with 19 bases lying between them. This CDR3 is 15 amino acids long. Looked up from germline, CDR1 is LNHDA and CDR2 is SQIVND (reference sequence). CDR3 coding DNA: TGTGCCAGTACCCCATCACGACATTCGGTCTATGGCTACACCTTC. As protein: CASTPSRHSVYGYTF.

V is TRBV2 and J is TRBJ1-2; D gene unclear. CDR1 is SNHLY, CDR2 FYNNEI, per germline. The CDR3 has 11 residues. The V and J ends lost 8 bases and 7 bases respectively, with 11 bases between them. The CDR3 spells CASSPSSGYTF. The CDR3 nucleotides are TGTGCCAGCTCCCCATCAAGTGGCTACACCTTC.

This clonotype was seen a handful of times. The chain combines TRBV7-9 with TRBJ2-4, with D possibly matching TRBD1 (6 bases). The CDR3 is made up of 14 amino acids. Germline-derived CDR1 and CDR2 are SEHNR and FQNEAQ (reference sequence). Trimming pared 4 bases from V and 8 bases from J, leaving 15 bases between. As DNA, the CDR3 is TGTGCCAGCAGCTCACCAGGGGCTGGAGACATTCAGTACTTC. This sequence encodes CASSSPGAGDIQYF. Drawing the rest from reference TRBV7-9 and TRBJ2-4, the complete variable domain is DTGVSQNPRHKITKRGQNVTFRCDPISEHNRLYWYRQTLGQGPEFLTYFQNEAQLEKSRLLSDRFSAERPKGSFSTLEIQRTEQGDSAMYLCASSSPGAGDIQYFGAGTRLSVL.

CDR3 protein: CATRRGPRTGELFF. CDR3 in DNA: TGTGCCACCCGCAGGGGTCCACGCACCGGGGAGCTGTTTTTT. V usage is TRBV6-5 and J usage is TRBJ2-2; TRBD1 might be the D (6 bases). CDR1 and CDR2 (germline): MNHEY, SVGAGI. Trimming took 10 bases from V and 4 from J, leaving 16 bases between them. This CDR3 contains 14 residues.